This is a list of T cell receptor beta chains from one sample in a study of regulatory T cells in long-lasting Graves disease. TCRdb re-called the multiplex PCR reads with MiXCR, one entry per CDR3 protein. The sample contains a few hundred thousand distinct CDR3 sequences, 23% of which appear only once. Sequenced material: peripheral blood mononuclear cells (PBMCs), taken when the disease was refractory, from a patient treated with antithyroid drugs. These receptor sequences come from a female donor with Graves disease. Each CDR3 is given with its conserved first and last residue. D genes are given only for firm matches. Where a row states a size, it is once, few, many or the class of an expanded clone; other rows omit it.

J gene,D gene,V gene,clone size,CDR3 protein,CDR3 DNA
TRBJ1-2,.,TRBV20-1,.,CSARATGYGYTF,TGCAGTGCTAGAGCCACAGGATATGGCTACACCTTC
TRBJ1-1,TRBD1,TRBV11-2,many,CASSLRAGGTEAFF,TGTGCCAGCAGCTTAAGGGCAGGGGGCACTGAAGCTTTCTTT
TRBJ1-4,TRBD1,TRBV20-1,many,CSANPTGLGEKLFF,TGCAGTGCCAACCCGACAGGGTTAGGTGAAAAACTGTTTTTT
TRBJ1-2,.,TRBV7-9,.,CASSPGTYQGYTF,TGTGCCAGCAGCCCCGGGACATACCAAGGCTACACCTTC
TRBJ1-2,.,TRBV20-1,many,CSASQGTVYGYTF,TGCAGTGCTAGCCAGGGGACGGTCTATGGCTACACCTTC
TRBJ2-7,.,TRBV12-3/TRBV12-4,.,CASAALYEQYF,TGTGCCAGCGCGGCTCTCTACGAGCAGTACTTC
TRBJ2-5,.,TRBV7-9,few,CASSDLNVKETQYF,TGTGCCAGCTCGGATCTCAACGTTAAAGAGACCCAGTACTTC
TRBJ2-6,.,TRBV6-5,.,CASSYPRTGMTSGANVLTF,TGTGCCAGCAGTTACCCCAGGACCGGCATGACCTCTGGGGCCAACGTCCTGACTTTC
TRBJ1-2,TRBD1,TRBV2,many,CASSILQGAEANYGYTF,TGTGCCAGCAGTATACTACAGGGGGCCGAGGCTAACTATGGCTACACCTTC
TRBJ2-7,.,TRBV7-9,few,CASSLPREGQYF,TGTGCCAGCAGCCTCCCTCGGGAAGGGCAGTACTTC
TRBJ1-2,.,TRBV28,many,CASSFPKTGRYGYTF,TGTGCCAGCAGTTTCCCTAAGACAGGACGCTATGGCTACACCTTC
TRBJ2-3,TRBD2,TRBV2,few,CASIGLGTDTQYF,TGTGCCAGCATTGGACTAGGCACAGATACGCAGTATTTT